This T cell receptor beta chain came from a study of blood T cell repertoires in COVID-19. Background on the study: Both acute and convalescent COVID-19 samples were obtained from the United States, Italy and Spain.

The CDR3 totals 14 residues. V lost 2 bases and J 7 bases, leaving 14 bases between the germline ends. Germline CDR1 and CDR2: LNHDA and SQIVND (reference sequence). Original analysis: Reference gene primer amplification gave nucleated cell count estimates. Profiled with immunoSEQ multiplex PCR; TCRdb holds only in-frame clones, not every one. D and trimming come from the DNA, and the V and J calls and clone size come from that table. Seen here are roughly 60,000 clones, about 83% observed once, and the top ten hold 25%. Input material: peripheral blood. This chain uses TRBV19 with TRBJ1-2, with D tentatively TRBD1 (5 bases). The source of this sequence is a human donor in a cohort sampled during active COVID-19. The CDR3 spells CASSIFGRVGGYTF. Here the CDR3 DNA reads TGTGCCAGTAGTATATTCGGCAGGGTTGGTGGCTACACCTTC.